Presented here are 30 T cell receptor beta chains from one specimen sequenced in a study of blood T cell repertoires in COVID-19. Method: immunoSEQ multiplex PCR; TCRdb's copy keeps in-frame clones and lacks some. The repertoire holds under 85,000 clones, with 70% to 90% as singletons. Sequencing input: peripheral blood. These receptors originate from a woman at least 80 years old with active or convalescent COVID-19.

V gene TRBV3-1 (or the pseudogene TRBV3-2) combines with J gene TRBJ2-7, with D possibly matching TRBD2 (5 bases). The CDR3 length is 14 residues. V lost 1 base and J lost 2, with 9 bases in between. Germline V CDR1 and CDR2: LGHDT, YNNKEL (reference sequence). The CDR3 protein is CASSQGHSAYEQYF. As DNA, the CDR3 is TGTGCCAGCAGCCAAGGGCATAGCGCCTACGAGCAGTACTTC.

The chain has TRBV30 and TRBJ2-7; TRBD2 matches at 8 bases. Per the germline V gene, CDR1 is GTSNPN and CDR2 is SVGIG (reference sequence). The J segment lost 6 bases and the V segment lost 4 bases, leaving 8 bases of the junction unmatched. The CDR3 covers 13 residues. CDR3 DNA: TGTGCCTGGATCCGAGCGGGAGCGCTCGAGCAGTACTTC. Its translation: CAWIRAGALEQYF.

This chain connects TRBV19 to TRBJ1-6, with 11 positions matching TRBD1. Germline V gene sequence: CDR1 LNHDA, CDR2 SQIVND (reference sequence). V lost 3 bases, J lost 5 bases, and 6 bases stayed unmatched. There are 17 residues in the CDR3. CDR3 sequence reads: CASSIAWTGGNNSPLHF. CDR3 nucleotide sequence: TGTGCCAGTAGTATCGCCTGGACAGGGGGCAATAATTCACCCCTCCACTTT.

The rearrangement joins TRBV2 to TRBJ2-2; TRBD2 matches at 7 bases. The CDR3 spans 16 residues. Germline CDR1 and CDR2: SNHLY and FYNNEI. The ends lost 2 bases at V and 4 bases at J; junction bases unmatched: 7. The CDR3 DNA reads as TGTGCCAGCAGTGAAACCCACGGGGGGTCCACCGGGGAGCTGTTTTTT. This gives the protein CASSETHGGSTGELFF.

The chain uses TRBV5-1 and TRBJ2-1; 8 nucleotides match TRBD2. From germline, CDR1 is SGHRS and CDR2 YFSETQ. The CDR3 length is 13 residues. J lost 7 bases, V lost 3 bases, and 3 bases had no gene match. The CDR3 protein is CASSSGLVNEQFF. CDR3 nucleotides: TGCGCCAGCAGCTCGGGACTAGTAAATGAGCAGTTCTTC.

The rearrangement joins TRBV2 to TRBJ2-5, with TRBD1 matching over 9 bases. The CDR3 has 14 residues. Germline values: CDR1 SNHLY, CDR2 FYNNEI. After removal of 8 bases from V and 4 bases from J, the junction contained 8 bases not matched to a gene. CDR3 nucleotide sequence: TGTGCCAGCGGGCCGGACAGGGGTAGAGAGACCCAGTACTTC. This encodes CASGPDRGRETQYF.

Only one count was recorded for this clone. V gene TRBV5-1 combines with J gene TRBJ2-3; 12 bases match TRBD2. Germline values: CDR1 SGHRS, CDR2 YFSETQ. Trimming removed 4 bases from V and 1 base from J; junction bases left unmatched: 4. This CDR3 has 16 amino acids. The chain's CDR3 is CASSPRTSGGTDTQYF. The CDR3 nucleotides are TGCGCCAGCAGCCCAAGGACTAGCGGGGGCACAGATACGCAGTATTTT.

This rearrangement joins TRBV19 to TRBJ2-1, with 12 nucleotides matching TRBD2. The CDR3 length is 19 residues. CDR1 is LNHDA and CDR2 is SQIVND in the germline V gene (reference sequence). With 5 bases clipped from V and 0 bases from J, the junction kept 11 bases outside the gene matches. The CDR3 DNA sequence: TGTGCCAGTAGTCCCCGACTAGCGGGGGCGATAAGCTCCTACAATGAGCAGTTCTTC. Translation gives CASSPRLAGAISSYNEQFF.

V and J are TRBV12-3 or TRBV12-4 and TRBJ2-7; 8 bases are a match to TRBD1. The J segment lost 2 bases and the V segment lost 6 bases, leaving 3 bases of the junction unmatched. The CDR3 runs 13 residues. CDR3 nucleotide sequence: TGTGCCAGCAGCAGGGACAGGCCCTACGAGCAGTACTTC. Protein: CASSRDRPYEQYF.

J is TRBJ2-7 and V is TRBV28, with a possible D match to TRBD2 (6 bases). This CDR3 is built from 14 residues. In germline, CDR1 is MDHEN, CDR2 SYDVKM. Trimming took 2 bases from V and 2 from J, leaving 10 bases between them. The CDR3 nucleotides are TGTGCCAGCAGTTTAGGGGGGTCAACCTACGAGCAGTACTTC. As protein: CASSLGGSTYEQYF. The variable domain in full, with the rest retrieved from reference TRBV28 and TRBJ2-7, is DVKVTQSSRYLVKRTGEKVFLECVQDMDHENMFWYRQDPGLGLRLIYFSYDVKMKEKGDIPEGYSVSREKKERFSLILESASTNQTSMYLCASSLGGSTYEQYFGPGTRLTVT.

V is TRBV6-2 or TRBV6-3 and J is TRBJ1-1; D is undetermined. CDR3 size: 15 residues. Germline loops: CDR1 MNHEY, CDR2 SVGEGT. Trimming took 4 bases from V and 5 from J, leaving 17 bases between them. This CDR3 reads CASSSVVLIGTEAFF. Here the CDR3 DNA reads TGTGCCAGCAGTTCTGTGGTACTAATAGGTACTGAAGCTTTCTTT.

The CDR3 is CASSQGSVGTANEKLFF. CDR3 coding DNA: TGCGCCAGCAGCCAAGGTTCAGTAGGGACAGCTAATGAAAAACTGTTTTTT. The J gene is TRBJ1-4, the V gene TRBV4-3; 7 nucleotides align to TRBD1. CDR1 is LGHNA and CDR2 is YSLEER in the germline V gene. The junction had 8 bases not matched to a gene; V was cut back by 1 base and J by 3 bases. The CDR3 length is 17 residues.

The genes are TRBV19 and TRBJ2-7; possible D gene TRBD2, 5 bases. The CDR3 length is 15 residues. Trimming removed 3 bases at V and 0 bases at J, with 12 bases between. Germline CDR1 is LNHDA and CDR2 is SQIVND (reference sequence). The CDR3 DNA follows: TGTGCCAGTAGTATGGGGTACGGGGTCTCCTACGAGCAGTACTTC. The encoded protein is CASSMGYGVSYEQYF.

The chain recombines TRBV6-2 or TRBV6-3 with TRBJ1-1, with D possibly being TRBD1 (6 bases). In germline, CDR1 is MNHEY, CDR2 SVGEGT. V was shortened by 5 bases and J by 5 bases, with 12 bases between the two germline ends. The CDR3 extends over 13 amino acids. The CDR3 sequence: CASSPFRGTEAFF. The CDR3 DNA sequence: TGTGCCAGCAGTCCATTCAGGGGAACTGAAGCTTTCTTT.

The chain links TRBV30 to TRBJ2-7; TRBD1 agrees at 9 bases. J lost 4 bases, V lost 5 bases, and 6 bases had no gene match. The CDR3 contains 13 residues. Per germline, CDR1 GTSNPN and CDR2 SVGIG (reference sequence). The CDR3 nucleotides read TGTGCCTGGGACCGGGACAGGGATTACGAGCAGTACTTC. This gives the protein CAWDRDRDYEQYF.

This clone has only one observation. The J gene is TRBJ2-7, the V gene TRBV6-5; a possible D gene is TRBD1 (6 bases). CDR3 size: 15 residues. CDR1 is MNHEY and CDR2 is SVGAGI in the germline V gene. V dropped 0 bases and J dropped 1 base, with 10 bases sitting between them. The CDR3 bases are TGTGCCAGCAGTTACTCGGACAGACTATCCTACGAGCAGTACTTC. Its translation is CASSYSDRLSYEQYF.

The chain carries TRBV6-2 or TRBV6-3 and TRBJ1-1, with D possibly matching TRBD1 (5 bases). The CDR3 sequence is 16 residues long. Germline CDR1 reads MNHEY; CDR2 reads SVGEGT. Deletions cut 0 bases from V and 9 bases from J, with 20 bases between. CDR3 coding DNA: TGTGCCAGCAGTTACTCGATATCTGGGGGGTCCTTTAAAGCTTTCTTT. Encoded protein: CASSYSISGGSFKAFF.

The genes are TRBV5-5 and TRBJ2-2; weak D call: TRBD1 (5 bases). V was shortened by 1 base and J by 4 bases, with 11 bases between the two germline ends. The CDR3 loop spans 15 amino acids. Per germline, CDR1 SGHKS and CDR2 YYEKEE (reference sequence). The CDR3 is CASSLTGLVTGELFF. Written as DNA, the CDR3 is TGTGCCAGCAGCTTGACAGGTTTGGTCACCGGGGAGCTGTTTTTT.

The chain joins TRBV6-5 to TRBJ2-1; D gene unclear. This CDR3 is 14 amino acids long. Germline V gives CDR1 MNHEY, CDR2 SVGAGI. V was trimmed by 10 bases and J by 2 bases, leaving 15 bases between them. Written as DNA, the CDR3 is TGTGCCACCCTAGGAGCCCCGACCTACAATGAGCAGTTCTTC. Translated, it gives CATLGAPTYNEQFF.

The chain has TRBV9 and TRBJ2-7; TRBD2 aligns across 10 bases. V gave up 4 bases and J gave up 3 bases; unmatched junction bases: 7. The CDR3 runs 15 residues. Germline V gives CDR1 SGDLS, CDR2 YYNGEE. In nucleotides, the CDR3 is TGTGCCAGCAGCCCCGGACTAGCGGAGATCTACGAGCAGTACTTC. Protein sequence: CASSPGLAEIYEQYF. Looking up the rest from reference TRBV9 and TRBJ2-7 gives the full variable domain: DSGVTQTPKHLITATGQRVTLRCSPRSGDLSVYWYQQSLDQGLQFLIQYYNGEERAKGNILERFSAQQFPDLHSELNLSSLELGDSALYFCASSPGLAEIYEQYFGPGTRLTVT.

The CDR3 loop is CASSLASGNLDTQYF. CDR3 nucleotides: TGCGCCAGCAGCTTGGCCAGCGGTAACTTAGATACGCAGTATTTT. The V call is TRBV5-1, the J call TRBJ2-3; TRBD2 is a possible D gene (5 bases). CDR3 length equals 15 residues. V was pared by 0 bases and J by 5 bases, with 13 bases between. Germline lookup yields CDR1 SGHRS and CDR2 YFSETQ. Full variable domain (missing parts from reference TRBV5-1 and TRBJ2-3): KAGVTQTPRYLIKTRGQQVTLSCSPISGHRSVSWYQQTPGQGLQFLFEYFSETQRNKGNFPGRFSGRQFSNSRSEMNVSTLELGDSALYLCASSLASGNLDTQYFGPGTRLTVL.

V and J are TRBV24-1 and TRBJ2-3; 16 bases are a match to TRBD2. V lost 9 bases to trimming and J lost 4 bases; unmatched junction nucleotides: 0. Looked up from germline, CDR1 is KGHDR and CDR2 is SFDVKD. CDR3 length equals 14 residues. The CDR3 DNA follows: TGTGCCACCGGGACTAGCGGGGGGGCAGATACGCAGTATTTT. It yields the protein CATGTSGGADTQYF.

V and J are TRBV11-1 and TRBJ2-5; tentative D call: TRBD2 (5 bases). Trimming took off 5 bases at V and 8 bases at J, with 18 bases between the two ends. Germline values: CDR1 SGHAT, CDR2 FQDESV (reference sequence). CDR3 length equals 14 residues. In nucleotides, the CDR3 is TGTGCCAGCAGCAACCCAGCGTCCCGGGGAACCCAGTACTTC. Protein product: CASSNPASRGTQYF.

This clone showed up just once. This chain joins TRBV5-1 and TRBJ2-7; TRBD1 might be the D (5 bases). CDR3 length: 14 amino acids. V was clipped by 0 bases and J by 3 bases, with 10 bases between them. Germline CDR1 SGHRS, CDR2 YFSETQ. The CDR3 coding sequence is TGCGCCAGCAGCTTGGAGGCAGGGTTCTACGAGCAGTACTTC. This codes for CASSLEAGFYEQYF.

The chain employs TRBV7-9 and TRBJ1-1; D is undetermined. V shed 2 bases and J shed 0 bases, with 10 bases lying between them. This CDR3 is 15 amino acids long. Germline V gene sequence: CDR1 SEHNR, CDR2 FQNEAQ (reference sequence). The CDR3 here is CASSLLAGMNTEAFF. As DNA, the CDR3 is TGTGCCAGCAGCTTATTAGCGGGGATGAACACTGAAGCTTTCTTT.

Written as DNA, the CDR3 is TGTGCCAGCAAAGGGGGTAGCTCTGGGGCCAACGTCCTGACTTTC. Protein: CASKGGSSGANVLTF. This chain uses TRBV2 with TRBJ2-6; D possibly corresponds to TRBD1 (6 bases). V was shortened by 7 bases and J by 0 bases, with 10 bases between the two germline ends. The CDR3 is 15 residues long. CDR1 is SNHLY and CDR2 is FYNNEI in the germline V gene.

The CDR3: CASSYPSDGSTDSYNSPLHF. The CDR3, as DNA: TGTGCCAGCAGTTACCCCTCCGACGGGAGTACCGACTCCTATAATTCACCCCTCCACTTT. The V and J genes are TRBV6-2 or TRBV6-3 and TRBJ1-6; D gene uncertain. Between the trimmed V and J ends, which lost 2 bases and 0 bases, there was a span of 20 bases. CDR1 MNHEY and CDR2 SVGEGT come from the germline V gene. The CDR3 runs 20 residues.

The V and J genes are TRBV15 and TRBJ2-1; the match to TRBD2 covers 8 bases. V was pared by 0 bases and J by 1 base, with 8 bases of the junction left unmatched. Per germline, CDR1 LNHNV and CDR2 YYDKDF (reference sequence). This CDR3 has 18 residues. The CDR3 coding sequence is TGTGCCACCAGCAGAGATTACCCAGCGGGAGCGTCCTACAATGAGCAGTTCTTC. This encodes CATSRDYPAGASYNEQFF.

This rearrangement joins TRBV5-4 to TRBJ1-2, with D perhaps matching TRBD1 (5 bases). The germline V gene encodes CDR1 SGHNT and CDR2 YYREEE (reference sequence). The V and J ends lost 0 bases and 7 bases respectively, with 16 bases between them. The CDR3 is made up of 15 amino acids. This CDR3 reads CASSLARNRGVGYTF. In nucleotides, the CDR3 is TGTGCCAGCAGCTTGGCCAGGAATAGGGGCGTTGGCTACACCTTC. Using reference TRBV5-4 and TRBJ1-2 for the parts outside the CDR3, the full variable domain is ETGVTQSPTHLIKTRGQQVTLRCSSQSGHNTVSWYQQALGQGPQFIFQYYREEENGRGNFPPRFSGLQFPNYSSELNVNALELDDSALYLCASSLARNRGVGYTFGSGTRLTVV.

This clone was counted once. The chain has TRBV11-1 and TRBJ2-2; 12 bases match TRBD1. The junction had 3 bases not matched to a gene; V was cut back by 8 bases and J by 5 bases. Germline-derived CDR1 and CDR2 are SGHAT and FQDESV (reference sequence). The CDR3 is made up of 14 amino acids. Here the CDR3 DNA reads TGTGCCAGCGGGACAGGGGGCCGGACCGGGGAGCTGTTTTTT. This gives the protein CASGTGGRTGELFF.